Below are 28 T cell receptor beta chains sequenced from a single sample in a study of T-cell memory formation after mild COVID-19. TCRdb independently ran MiXCR on the 5' RACE reads; one entry per CDR3 protein. The sample includes approximately 250,000 distinct CDR3 sequences, 16% of them seen just once. Sequencing was carried out using PBMCs or a T cell subset sorted from them (not recorded which). The receptors shown here come from a man between 18 and 35 years old who had mild COVID-19 (a few samples of this study predate the infection). Cell type and time point are not known.

This clonotype has just a few counts. The CDR3 is CASSQVPGREKLFF. The DNA of the CDR3 is TGCGCCAGCAGCCAAGTCCCAGGACGTGAAAAACTGTTTTTT. The chain uses TRBV4-1 and TRBJ1-4; D is undetermined. Germline lookup yields CDR1 MGHRA and CDR2 YSYEKL. The V end lost 1 base, the J end lost 7 bases, and 10 bases lay between the germline ends. CDR3 length equals 14 residues.

The genes are TRBV5-2 and TRBJ2-3; TRBD1 is the table's D call, not checked against the DNA. TRBV5-2 is annotated as a pseudogene. CDR3 length: 12 residues. The CDR3 coding sequence is TGTGCCAGCAAGGGGGTACAAGATACGCAGTATTTT. Its translation: CASKGVQDTQYF.

There are a few counts of this clonotype. The chain couples TRBV6-2 or TRBV6-3 to TRBJ1-1, with 7 bases identical to TRBD1. The CDR3 totals 15 residues. CDR1 and CDR2 (germline): MNHEY, SVGEGT. The V segment lost 2 bases and the J segment 4 bases; nucleotides outside the gene matches: 7. Written as DNA, the CDR3 is TGTGCCAGCAGTTACGGGGCAGGGGGTGCCACTGAAGCTTTCTTT. This codes for CASSYGAGGATEAFF.

The chain couples TRBV20-1 to TRBJ2-7, with D perhaps matching TRBD1 or TRBD2 (5 bases each). The germline V and J ends were trimmed by 6 bases and 3 bases, with 12 bases remaining between them. This CDR3 spans 12 amino acids. Germline CDR1 reads DFQATT; CDR2 reads SNEGSKA (reference sequence). The chain's CDR3 is CSAQGPLYEQYV. The CDR3 DNA sequence: TGCAGTGCGCAGGGACCCCTCTACGAGCAGTACGTC.

This sequence joins TRBV11-2 and TRBJ1-2; D is uncertain. The ends were cut back, 1 base at V and 7 bases at J, with 4 bases in the middle. Germline V CDR1 and CDR2: SGHAT, FQNNGV. There are 11 residues in the CDR3. The CDR3 coding sequence is TGTGCCAGCAGCTTAGGGGGTGGCTACACCTTC. Translation gives CASSLGGGYTF.

CDR3 region: CASSPNLPKVQYF. The DNA for the CDR3 is TGTGCCAGCAGCCCGAATCTACCAAAGGTTCAGTACTTC. The chain recombines TRBV7-2 with TRBJ2-4; D unresolved. CDR1 is SGHTA and CDR2 is FQGNSA in the germline V gene. The CDR3 contains 13 residues. V lost 5 bases and J lost 11, with 16 bases in between.

V usage is TRBV7-2 and J usage is TRBJ1-6, with D possibly matching TRBD1 (5 bases). The CDR3 is 14 residues long. Germline assignment: CDR1 SGHTA and CDR2 FQGNSA. The V and J ends lost 5 bases and 6 bases respectively, with 11 bases between them. The CDR3 nucleotides read TGTGCCAGCAGCATCGACAGTGGTAATTCACCCCTCCACTTT. Protein product: CASSIDSGNSPLHF.

The table lists this clonotype with many counts. CDR3 in amino acids: CASSPRDRGSYNEQFF. CDR3 nucleotides: TGTGCCAGCAGCCCAAGGGACAGGGGGTCCTACAATGAGCAGTTCTTC. V is TRBV11-2 and J is TRBJ2-1; 11 bases align to TRBD1. The junction had 4 bases not matched to a gene; V was cut back by 5 bases and J by 1 base. Germline CDR1 SGHAT, CDR2 FQNNGV. The CDR3 runs 16 residues.

In its sample, this clonotype was seen a few times. This chain connects TRBV12-3 or TRBV12-4 to TRBJ2-6; D could derive from TRBD1 or TRBD2 (5 bases each). CDR3 size: 15 residues. Trimming cost V 5 bases and J 4 bases, with 12 bases left between them. The CDR3 DNA sequence: TGTGCCAGCAGTGTCGAGGGGTCGGGGGCCAACGTCCTGACTTTC. This encodes CASSVEGSGANVLTF.

A few counts support this clonotype. The chain uses TRBV4-1 and TRBJ2-1; D is uncertain. CDR3 length: 14 amino acids. V lost 3 bases and J lost 4, with 10 bases in between. Germline V CDR1 and CDR2: MGHRA, YSYEKL. In nucleotides, the CDR3 is TGCGCCAGCAGCCATCCGACCGGTTACAATGAGCAGTTCTTC. Protein: CASSHPTGYNEQFF.

The chain is built from TRBV5-1 and TRBJ2-7, with 8 bases that match TRBD2. J was trimmed by 2 bases and V by 5 bases; bases with no gene match: 6. The CDR3 contains 14 residues. Germline V lookup: CDR1 SGHRS, CDR2 YFSETQ. The CDR3 is CASSRIAGTYEQYF. CDR3 coding DNA: TGCGCCAGCAGTAGAATAGCGGGAACCTACGAGCAGTACTTC.

This clonotype was recorded at least ten times. The V call is TRBV15, the J call TRBJ1-4, with no clear D. From germline, CDR1 is LNHNV and CDR2 YYDKDF (reference sequence). The V end lost 6 bases, the J end lost 8 bases, and 13 bases lay between the germline ends. This CDR3 is built from 13 residues. The CDR3 reads CATSPRTGEKLFF. CDR3 DNA: TGTGCCACCAGTCCGAGGACGGGAGAAAAACTGTTTTTT.

This clonotype showed up just a few times. The CDR3 nucleotides are TGTGCCAGCAGATCCCCAGGCGGAGTAGGACAGCCCCAGCATTTT. It yields the protein CASRSPGGVGQPQHF. The chain has TRBV28 and TRBJ1-5; D is undetermined. Per the germline V gene, CDR1 is MDHEN and CDR2 is SYDVKM. The CDR3 is made up of 15 amino acids. The V and J ends lost 6 bases and 7 bases respectively, with 19 bases between them. The full variable domain, its missing parts supplied by reference TRBV28 and TRBJ1-5, is DVKVTQSSRYLVKRTGEKVFLECVQDMDHENMFWYRQDPGLGLRLIYFSYDVKMKEKGDIPEGYSVSREKKERFSLILESASTNQTSMYLCASRSPGGVGQPQHFGDGTRLSIL.

The chain is built from TRBV6-2 or TRBV6-3 and TRBJ1-2; D is possibly TRBD1 (5 bases). V lost 10 bases and J lost 7, with 16 bases in between. Germline-derived CDR1 and CDR2 are MNHEY and SVGEGT. This CDR3 comprises 12 residues. The CDR3: CATHLGRAGYTF. CDR3 in DNA: TGTGCCACCCACTTGGGCAGGGCTGGCTACACCTTC.

Details on this clonotype: Sequence at one end of the junction differs from germline and may be a read error. The CDR3 is CASTQTGRSSYEQYF. CDR3 sequence (DNA): TGTGCCAGCACCCAAACTGGGAGGAGCTCCTACGAGCAGTACTTC. V is TRBV3-1 and J is TRBJ2-7, with TRBD2 as a possible D gene (6 bases). This CDR3 region has 15 residues. Germline CDR1 reads LGHDT; CDR2 reads YNNKEL (reference sequence).

This clonotype was counted a few times. This chain links TRBV4-1 with TRBJ2-7, with a weak D call TRBD1 (6 bases). CDR3 length equals 15 residues. The germline V gene has CDR1 MGHRA and CDR2 YSYEKL. V was pared by 0 bases and J by 4 bases, with 13 bases between. The CDR3 loop is CASSQDPVTGYEQYF. In DNA, the CDR3 is TGCGCCAGCAGCCAAGATCCAGTGACAGGTTACGAGCAGTACTTC.

This clonotype came up a few times. The chain has TRBV18 and TRBJ2-3, with TRBD2 as a possible D gene (7 bases). The length of the CDR3 is 13 residues. Germline V gene data show CDR1 as KGHSH and CDR2 as LQKENI. Trimming cost V 3 bases and J 9 bases, with 13 bases left between them. The CDR3 DNA follows: TGTGCCAGCTCACCGAGCGGGACATCCACGCAGTATTTT. Translating it yields CASSPSGTSTQYF.

This clonotype has only a few counts. This chain connects TRBV5-1 to TRBJ1-2; TRBD1 might be the D (6 bases). This CDR3 spans 14 amino acids. From germline, CDR1 is SGHRS and CDR2 YFSETQ. Trimming took 0 bases from V and 2 from J, leaving 8 bases between them. In DNA form, the CDR3 reads TGCGCCAGCAGCTTGGACAGGGAGAACTATGGCTACACCTTC. This codes for CASSLDRENYGYTF.

The chain joins TRBV20-1 to TRBJ2-7; TRBD2 might be the D (5 bases). CDR1 and CDR2 (germline): DFQATT, SNEGSKA (reference sequence). V was pared by 3 bases and J by 2 bases, with 11 bases between. The CDR3 is 13 amino acids. The CDR3 is CSARASWTYEQYF. CDR3 DNA sequence: TGCAGTGCTAGGGCTAGCTGGACCTACGAGCAGTACTTC.

Only a few counts were recorded for this clonotype. V is TRBV6-2 or TRBV6-3 and J is TRBJ1-5; weak D call: TRBD1 (6 bases). This CDR3 spans 15 amino acids. Germline V gives CDR1 MNHEY, CDR2 SVGEGT. The V end lost 7 bases, the J end lost 0 bases, and 13 bases lay between the germline ends. CDR3 DNA sequence: TGTGCCAGCAACCGGGAGGGGGTTAGCAATCAGCCCCAGCATTTT. It yields the protein CASNREGVSNQPQHF.

This chain links TRBV7-2 with TRBJ1-1; D gene ambiguous. Germline values: CDR1 SGHTA, CDR2 FQGNSA. V was shortened by 1 base and J by 3 bases, with 12 bases between the two germline ends. The CDR3 has 15 amino acids. As DNA, the CDR3 is TGTGCCAGCAGCTTAGTGGGAGGTGTTGACACTGAAGCTTTCTTT. Its protein is CASSLVGGVDTEAFF.

V and J are TRBV4-3 and TRBJ1-1; 9 nucleotides align to TRBD1. The V gene end was trimmed by 3 bases and the J gene end by 1 base; junction bases not matched to a gene: 3. The CDR3 has 15 residues. Germline loops: CDR1 LGHNA, CDR2 YSLEER. The CDR3 reads CASSQRTGANTEAFF. CDR3 nucleotides: TGCGCCAGCAGCCAGAGGACAGGGGCGAACACTGAAGCTTTCTTT.

In its sample, this clonotype was seen a few times. A much larger clone lies one base from this, so it may be a read error. The chain has TRBV7-2 and TRBJ2-3; no firm D call. V was shortened by 5 bases and J by 0 bases, with 3 bases between the two germline ends. The CDR3 consists of 12 residues. CDR1 and CDR2 (germline): SGHTA, FQGNSA. The CDR3 spells CASSVSTDTQYF. In DNA form, the CDR3 reads TGTGCCAGCAGCGTTAGCACAGATACGCAGTATTTT.

The table lists this clonotype with a count of one. The V gene is TRBV5-8, the J gene TRBJ1-2; D is unclear. Looked up from germline, CDR1 is SGHTS and CDR2 is YDEGEE. This CDR3 region has 12 residues. V lost 4 bases and J 8 bases, leaving 12 bases between the germline ends. CDR3 in DNA: TGTGCCAGCAGCCGGCGTTCAATGGGCTACACCTTC. Amino acid sequence: CASSRRSMGYTF.

This chain links TRBV20-1 with TRBJ1-1, with D maybe TRBD1 (6 bases). CDR1 is DFQATT and CDR2 is SNEGSKA in the germline V gene (reference sequence). The CDR3 totals 13 residues. V was clipped by 3 bases and J by 1 base, with 9 bases between them. CDR3 amino acids: CSARARGNTEAFF. In DNA form, the CDR3 reads TGCAGTGCTAGGGCCAGGGGGAACACTGAAGCTTTCTTT.

The chain carries TRBV12-3 or TRBV12-4 and TRBJ2-4, with D unclear. V was pared by 6 bases and J by 0 bases, with 18 bases between. The CDR3 is made up of 17 amino acids. The CDR3 region is CASSHPARGVAKNIQYF. CDR3 sequence (DNA): TGTGCCAGCAGCCACCCCGCGAGAGGCGTAGCCAAAAACATTCAGTACTTC.

The rearrangement uses TRBV24-1 and TRBJ2-2, with D perhaps being TRBD1 or TRBD2 (5 bases each). V dropped 3 bases and J dropped 3 bases, with 7 bases sitting between them. Germline loops: CDR1 KGHDR, CDR2 SFDVKD. This CDR3 is 14 amino acids long. The CDR3 DNA reads TGTGCCACCAGTGATATGGGGGACACCGGGGAGCTGTTTTTT. The encoded protein is CATSDMGDTGELFF.

The V gene is TRBV18, the J gene TRBJ1-1, with D possibly being TRBD1 (5 bases). Trimming pared 1 base from V and 2 bases from J, leaving 11 bases between. This CDR3 has 15 amino acids. Germline lookup yields CDR1 KGHSH and CDR2 LQKENI. The CDR3 bases are TGTGCCAGCTCACCACGGGGGGTAACCAACACTGAAGCTTTCTTT. The encoded protein is CASSPRGVTNTEAFF.